The entry below gives a single T cell receptor beta chain sequence along with its context. This sample is part of a study of blood T cell repertoires in COVID-19. For the study at large: Samples came from the United States, Italy and Spain, spanning acute and convalescent COVID-19. The cDNA or gDNA used as material had been derived from T cells, B-cell-depleted T cells, or PBMCs.

Profiling relied on immunoSEQ multiplex PCR, and the TCRdb table lists in-frame clones only, not all of them. The data hold fewer than 110,000 clones, with 89% observed a single time. The CDR3 consists of 15 residues. Germline V lookup: CDR1 SGHTA, CDR2 FQGNSA. V was pared by 3 bases and J by 3 bases, with 2 bases of the junction left unmatched. Sample: peripheral blood. The receptor's source is a woman of 80 years or more in a cohort sampled during active COVID-19. The chain is built from TRBV7-2 and TRBJ1-5, with 10 bases lining up with TRBD1. The CDR3 loop is CASSFGQGVNQPQHF. Here the CDR3 DNA reads TGTGCCAGCAGCTTTGGACAGGGGGTCAATCAGCCCCAGCATTTT.